This is a list of T cell receptor beta chains from one sample in a study of CD8 T cells in Susac syndrome. Each CDR3 protein is one row after TCRdb ran MiXCR on the immunoSEQ multiplex PCR reads. Here the sample spans about 100,000 distinct CDR3 sequences, about 96% being singletons. The sequenced sample was CD8+ T cells from PBMCs. Receptors were obtained from a human donor with Susac syndrome. Both conserved end residues are part of each CDR3. Fields, in order: CDR3 protein, CDR3 DNA, V gene, J gene, clone size, D gene. The D gene is left open where the match is weak. The size of a clone is reported for some rows only, either as once, few or many, or as a class for expanded clones.

CDR3: CASNYRPTTYEQYF; DNA: TGTGCCAGCAATTACAGACCCACTACCTACGAGCAGTACTTC; V: TRBV28; J: TRBJ2-7; size: .; D: .
CDR3: CASSGLARYEQYF; DNA: TGTGCCAGTAGCGGACTAGCGCGCTACGAGCAGTACTTC; V: TRBV19; J: TRBJ2-7; size: .; D: TRBD2
CDR3: CASSQGGRQETQYF; DNA: TGCGCCAGCAGCCAAGGCGGGAGGCAAGAGACCCAGTACTTC; V: TRBV4-1; J: TRBJ2-5; size: .; D: TRBD2
CDR3: CASSPPGGGYTF; DNA: TGTGCCAGCAGCCCCCCAGGGGGTGGCTACACCTTC; V: TRBV28; J: TRBJ1-2; size: .; D: TRBD1
CDR3: CASSLVAIPTDTQYF; DNA: TGTGCCAGCAGCTTAGTGGCTATCCCCACAGATACGCAGTATTTT; V: TRBV7-2; J: TRBJ2-3; size: .; D: .
CDR3: CASRRTVGETQYF; DNA: TGTGCCAGCAGACGGACGGTGGGGGAGACCCAGTACTTC; V: TRBV12-3/TRBV12-4; J: TRBJ2-5; size: .; D: .
CDR3: CASRCRVGNEKLFF; DNA: TGTGCAAGTCGCTGCAGGGTGGGGAATGAAAAACTGTTTTTT; V: TRBV12-2; J: TRBJ1-4; size: .; D: .
CDR3: CSAVRRALASNQPQHF; DNA: TGCAGTGCTGTACGACGAGCCTTAGCGAGCAATCAGCCCCAGCATTTT; V: TRBV20-1; J: TRBJ1-5; size: .; D: .
CDR3: CASSQESLMGGYTF; DNA: TGTGCCAGCAGCCAAGAGAGTCTAATGGGTGGCTACACCTTC; V: TRBV14; J: TRBJ1-2; size: once; D: .
CDR3: CATQDGGGYEQYF; DNA: TGTGCCACCCAGGACGGAGGTGGCTACGAGCAGTACTTC; V: TRBV24-1; J: TRBJ2-7; size: .; D: .
CDR3: CASRLAGIVEQFF; DNA: TGTGCCAGTAGACTAGCGGGGATTGTTGAGCAGTTCTTC; V: TRBV12-3/TRBV12-4; J: TRBJ2-1; size: .; D: TRBD2
CDR3: CSVRGRVTYEQYF; DNA: TGCAGCGTCCGGGGACGGGTGACCTACGAGCAGTACTTC; V: TRBV29-1; J: TRBJ2-7; size: .; D: .
CDR3: CSVGQGMGYEQYF; DNA: TGCAGCGTTGGTCAGGGGATGGGGTACGAGCAGTACTTC; V: TRBV29-1; J: TRBJ2-7; size: .; D: .
CDR3: CASSGGLALSTDTQYF; DNA: TGTGCCAGCAGCGGCGGACTAGCCCTTAGCACAGATACGCAGTATTTT; V: TRBV9; J: TRBJ2-3; size: .; D: TRBD2
CDR3: CASSQDGVLDEQYF; DNA: TGTGCCAGCAGCCAAGATGGGGTGTTGGACGAGCAGTACTTC; V: TRBV3-1; J: TRBJ2-7; size: once; D: .
CDR3: CASGQGAYEQYF; DNA: TGTGCCAGTGGGCAGGGGGCTTACGAGCAGTACTTC; V: TRBV7-9; J: TRBJ2-7; size: few; D: TRBD1
CDR3: CSATWAGPYEQYF; DNA: TGCAGCGCAACTTGGGCAGGGCCGTACGAGCAGTACTTC; V: TRBV29-1; J: TRBJ2-7; size: once; D: .
CDR3: CASSEAGTGEGYTF; DNA: TGTGCCAGCAGTGAAGCCGGGACAGGGGAGGGCTACACCTTC; V: TRBV6-1; J: TRBJ1-2; size: .; D: TRBD1
CDR3: CSVVSQADEQFF; DNA: TGCAGCGTTGTTTCCCAGGCGGATGAGCAGTTCTTC; V: TRBV29-1; J: TRBJ2-1; size: .; D: .
CDR3: CASSSTSGEQETQYF; DNA: TGTGCCAGCAGCTCGACTAGCGGGGAACAAGAGACCCAGTACTTC; V: TRBV13; J: TRBJ2-5; size: .; D: TRBD2
CDR3: CASTSTQLDHNEQFF; DNA: TGTGCCAGTACTTCCACTCAATTGGACCACAATGAGCAGTTCTTC; V: TRBV19; J: TRBJ2-1; size: once; D: .
CDR3: CSVLTTKTYEQYF; DNA: TGCAGCGTTCTGACAACAAAAACCTACGAGCAGTACTTC; V: TRBV29-1; J: TRBJ2-7; size: once; D: .
CDR3: CASSRIPGPTSDNEQFF; DNA: TGTGCCAGCAGCCGAATACCGGGACCAACTTCGGACAATGAGCAGTTCTTC; V: TRBV3-1; J: TRBJ2-1; size: .; D: .
CDR3: CASSFRGNTEAFF; DNA: TGTGCCAGCAGTTTTCGGGGGAACACTGAAGCTTTCTTT; V: TRBV27; J: TRBJ1-1; size: .; D: .
CDR3: CATSRNRDSSYEQYF; DNA: TGTGCCACCAGCAGAAACCGGGACTCCTCCTACGAGCAGTACTTC; V: TRBV15; J: TRBJ2-7; size: .; D: .
CDR3: CSARRRGGYNEQFF; DNA: TGCAGTGCTAGAAGGCGGGGGGGGTACAATGAGCAGTTCTTC; V: TRBV20-1; J: TRBJ2-1; size: .; D: TRBD2
CDR3: CSVVGYINYGYTF; DNA: TGCAGCGTTGTCGGGTACATAAACTATGGCTACACCTTC; V: TRBV29-1; J: TRBJ1-2; size: .; D: .
CDR3: CASSVNPIDRDSGNTIYF; DNA: TGTGCCAGCAGCGTAAACCCCATCGACAGGGACTCTGGAAACACCATATATTTT; V: TRBV9; J: TRBJ1-3; size: .; D: TRBD1
CDR3: CASSRDRDMAQYF; DNA: TGTGCCAGCAGCCGCGACCGGGACATGGCGCAGTACTTC; V: TRBV12-3/TRBV12-4; J: TRBJ2-7; size: .; D: .
CDR3: CASGEGTGECSGANVLTF; DNA: TGTGCCAGCGGCGAAGGGACAGGGGAGTGTTCCGGGGCCAACGTCCTGACTTTC; V: TRBV21-1; J: TRBJ2-6; size: .; D: .
CDR3: CSARGQTNHYEQYF; DNA: TGCAGTGCTAGAGGCCAGACTAACCACTACGAGCAGTACTTC; V: TRBV20-1; J: TRBJ2-7; size: .; D: .
CDR3: CASSVTYNEQFF; DNA: TGTGCCAGTAGTGTAACTTACAATGAGCAGTTCTTC; V: TRBV19; J: TRBJ2-1; size: .; D: .
CDR3: CSARGTSGSVNEQFF; DNA: TGCAGTGCTAGAGGGACTAGCGGGAGTGTCAATGAGCAGTTCTTC; V: TRBV20-1; J: TRBJ2-1; size: .; D: TRBD2
CDR3: CASSYSTGISYEQYF; DNA: TGTGCCAGCAGTTACTCGACCGGAATATCCTACGAGCAGTACTTC; V: TRBV6-5; J: TRBJ2-7; size: .; D: .
CDR3: CSAQAVGEQFF; DNA: TGCAGTGCTCAGGCCGTGGGTGAGCAGTTCTTC; V: TRBV20-1; J: TRBJ2-1; size: .; D: .
CDR3: CASSLLGTDTQYF; DNA: TGTGCCAGCAGCTTACTTGGCACAGATACGCAGTATTTT; V: TRBV11-2; J: TRBJ2-3; size: .; D: .
CDR3: CASSQTIGDDGYTF; DNA: TGCGCCAGCAGCCAAACCATTGGGGACGATGGCTACACCTTC; V: TRBV4-1; J: TRBJ1-2; size: .; D: .
CDR3: CASSLGGIYGYTF; DNA: TGTGCCAGCAGCCTCGGGGGGATCTATGGCTACACCTTC; V: TRBV13; J: TRBJ1-2; size: .; D: .
CDR3: CASSYSSGTGESPLHF; DNA: TGTGCCAGCAGTTACTCGTCCGGGACAGGGGAATCACCCCTCCACTTT; V: TRBV6-5; J: TRBJ1-6; size: .; D: TRBD1
CDR3: CSARGTSDSLQYEQYF; DNA: TGCAGTGCTAGAGGGACTAGCGACTCCCTACAATACGAGCAGTACTTC; V: TRBV20-1; J: TRBJ2-7; size: .; D: TRBD2
CDR3: CASSVEGQGAVYGYTF; DNA: TGTGCCAGCAGCGTAGAAGGGCAGGGCGCGGTCTATGGCTACACCTTC; V: TRBV9; J: TRBJ1-2; size: .; D: .
CDR3: CASSPDDTEAFF; DNA: TGTGCCAGCAGTCCAGATGACACTGAAGCTTTCTTT; V: TRBV7-9; J: TRBJ1-1; size: .; D: .
CDR3: CASGLLGTTGEQYF; DNA: TGTGCTAGTGGTTTGCTGGGGACGACGGGAGAGCAGTACTTC; V: TRBV12-5; J: TRBJ2-7; size: .; D: .
CDR3: CSARDITAFTDTQYF; DNA: TGCAGTGCTAGAGATATTACGGCCTTCACAGATACGCAGTATTTT; V: TRBV20-1; J: TRBJ2-3; size: .; D: .
CDR3: CASSYRDRGSPLHF; DNA: TGTGCCAGCAGCTACCGGGACAGGGGGTCACCCCTCCACTTT; V: TRBV13; J: TRBJ1-6; size: .; D: TRBD1
CDR3: CASSGDSVYEQYF; DNA: TGTGCCAGCAGCGGCGACAGCGTTTACGAGCAGTACTTC; V: TRBV7-9; J: TRBJ2-7; size: .; D: .
CDR3: CASSPWGDRNEKLFF; DNA: TGTGCCAGCAGCCCGTGGGGGGACAGAAATGAAAAACTGTTTTTT; V: TRBV2; J: TRBJ1-4; size: .; D: TRBD1
CDR3: CASSLASSGPLGYTF; DNA: TGTGCCAGCAGTTTAGCGTCTTCAGGCCCACTCGGCTACACCTTC; V: TRBV12-3/TRBV12-4; J: TRBJ1-2; size: .; D: .